This T cell receptor (beta chain) originates from a study of blood T cells in healthy people across ages. Study overall: Researchers report that template switching captured about one barcoded beta molecule per two T cells.

Germline CDR1 reads SGDLS; CDR2 reads YYNGEE. The CDR3 consists of 13 residues. Trimming left V 0 bases short and J 15 bases short, with 16 bases between. Using a J-beta primer mix together with a sample-barcoded 5' primer, a second PCR was run for roughly 7 to 11 cycles. Each CDR3 protein is one row after TCRdb ran MiXCR on the 5' RACE reads. Of about 720,000 distinct CDR3 sequences in the sample, approximately 22% were seen once. This clonotype was counted between two and nine times. No antigen is known for it. Study-wide points: Estimates of total diversity, which came from one million sequenced T cells, were considered to be underestimates. When set beside aged donors, long-lived donors presented more naive CD4+ cells and higher diversity. Strong correlation existed between TCR beta diversity and naive T cell percentage.

Specimen: blood. The chain has TRBV9 and TRBJ2-1; TRBD2 is a possible D gene (6 bases). This sequence was found in a man aged 70-80 years in good health. CDR3 coding DNA: TGTGCCAGCAGCGTAGAATCCCAAACCGGGAGGTTCTTC. Protein sequence: CASSVESQTGRFF.